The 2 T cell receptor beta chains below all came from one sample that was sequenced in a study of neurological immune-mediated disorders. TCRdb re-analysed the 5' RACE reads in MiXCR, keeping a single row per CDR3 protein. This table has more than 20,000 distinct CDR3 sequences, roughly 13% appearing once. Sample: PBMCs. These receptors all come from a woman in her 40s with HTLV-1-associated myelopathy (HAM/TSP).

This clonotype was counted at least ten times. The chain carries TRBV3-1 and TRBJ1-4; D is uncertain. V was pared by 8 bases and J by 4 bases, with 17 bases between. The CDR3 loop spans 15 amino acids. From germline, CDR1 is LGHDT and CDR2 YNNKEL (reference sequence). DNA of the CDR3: TGTGCCAGCCGAGACGACGGAGGTAATAATGAAAAACTGTTTTTT. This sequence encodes CASRDDGGNNEKLFF.

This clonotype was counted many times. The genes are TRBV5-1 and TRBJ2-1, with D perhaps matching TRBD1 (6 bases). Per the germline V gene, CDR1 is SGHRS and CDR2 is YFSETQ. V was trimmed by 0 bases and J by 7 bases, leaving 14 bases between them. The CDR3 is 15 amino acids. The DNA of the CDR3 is TGCGCCAGCAGCTTGGATACAGGGCGTGCAAATGAGCAGTTCTTC. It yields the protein CASSLDTGRANEQFF.